The 17 T cell receptor beta chains given below trace back to one sample, sequenced in a study of blood T cell repertoires in COVID-19. Repertoires were generated with immunoSEQ multiplex PCR, while TCRdb's copy carries only in-frame clones and drops some. The table has roughly 270,000 clones, approximately 91% seen once; the top ten hold roughly 9%. The material sequenced was peripheral blood. These receptors originate from a man between 18 and 35 years old with active or convalescent COVID-19.

This rearrangement joins TRBV12-5 to TRBJ1-6; TRBD1 might be the D (5 bases). This CDR3 is built from 14 residues. Deletions cut 7 bases from V and 7 bases from J, with 14 bases between. Germline-derived CDR1 and CDR2 are LGHNT and FRNRAP. The CDR3 here is CASALTARNSPLHF. Here the CDR3 DNA reads TGTGCTAGTGCCCTGACAGCCCGAAATTCACCCCTCCACTTT.

CDR3 protein: CASSSPRTSGALTSYEQYF. In DNA form, the CDR3 reads TGTGCCAGCAGTTCTCCCCGGACTAGCGGGGCTTTAACCTCCTACGAGCAGTACTTC. This chain connects TRBV28 to TRBJ2-7; 12 bases map to TRBD2. The CDR3 extends over 19 amino acids. With V trimmed by 4 bases and J by 0 bases, 13 bases remained unmatched. Germline V gives CDR1 MDHEN, CDR2 SYDVKM.

The chain couples TRBV10-1 to TRBJ1-3; the D is unclear. Looked up from germline, CDR1 is WNHNN and CDR2 is SYGVQD (reference sequence). The CDR3 extends over 14 amino acids. V was cut by 3 bases and J by 8 bases, with 14 bases left in between. DNA for the CDR3: TGCGCCAGCAGTGAAGATACCTCACTCGACACCATATATTTT. Translated: CASSEDTSLDTIYF.

The chain combines TRBV11-3 with TRBJ2-7; a possible D gene is TRBD2 (6 bases). Germline CDR1 reads SGHNT; CDR2 reads YENEEA. The V end lost 1 base, the J end lost 5 bases, and 12 bases lay between the germline ends. This CDR3 comprises 14 residues. In nucleotides, the CDR3 is TGTGCCAGCAGCTTAGCGGGCGGGGCCCACGAGCAGTACTTC. It specifies CASSLAGGAHEQYF.

This clone was found once. The DNA of the CDR3 is TGTGCCAGCAGCATTTCTAAGTATGAGCAGTACTTC. Protein sequence: CASSISKYEQYF. The chain recombines TRBV12-3 or TRBV12-4 with TRBJ2-7; the D is unclear. The V and J ends lost 6 bases and 7 bases respectively, with 13 bases between them. This CDR3 comprises 12 residues.

The chain combines TRBV10-3 with TRBJ1-2; unclear D gene. The CDR3 is 14 residues long. Trimming removed 0 bases at V and 4 bases at J, with 9 bases between. Germline V CDR1 and CDR2: ENHRY, SYGVKD. The CDR3 here is CAISESEVGYGYTF. Written as DNA, the CDR3 is TGTGCCATCAGTGAGTCCGAGGTTGGCTATGGCTACACCTTC.

The rearrangement uses TRBV9 and TRBJ2-3, with 8 bases matching TRBD2. This CDR3 has 16 amino acids. The germline CDR1 and CDR2 sequences are SGDLS and YYNGEE. V was pared by 5 bases and J by 4 bases, with 12 bases of the junction left unmatched. The CDR3: CASRPRPGLVSDTQYF. For the CDR3, the DNA is TGTGCCAGCAGACCACGACCGGGACTAGTCTCAGATACGCAGTATTTT.

This clone occurred once. The gene calls are TRBV18 and TRBJ1-3; 7 bases are shared with TRBD1. V trimming: 3 bases; J trimming: 0 bases; junction bases outside the gene matches: 11. The germline CDR1 and CDR2 sequences are KGHSH and LQKENI. The CDR3 spans 18 residues. The CDR3 spells CASSPAGQTLNSGNTIYF. The CDR3 DNA reads as TGTGCCAGCTCACCGGCGGGACAGACCCTCAACTCTGGAAACACCATATATTTT.

The chain has TRBV11-2 and TRBJ2-1; D call uncertain. Germline lookup yields CDR1 SGHAT and CDR2 FQNNGV. V dropped 0 bases and J dropped 9 bases, with 9 bases sitting between them. The CDR3 spans 13 residues. The CDR3 protein is CASSLDLGSEQFF. In DNA form, the CDR3 reads TGTGCCAGCAGCTTAGATTTGGGCAGTGAGCAGTTCTTC.

This clone came up once. The chain recombines TRBV13 with TRBJ1-2; TRBD1 is a possible D gene (5 bases). Germline V gives CDR1 PRHDT, CDR2 FYEKMQ (reference sequence). Trimming removed 5 bases at V and 8 bases at J, with 18 bases between. The CDR3 is made up of 14 amino acids. The CDR3, as DNA: TGTGCCAGCAGCAGCGGGACCCCCATTGTGGGCTACACCTTC. This codes for CASSSGTPIVGYTF.

The chain carries TRBV6-5 and TRBJ1-3; 7 bases are shared with TRBD1. Trimming cost V 6 bases and J 2 bases; bases outside gene matches: 4. The CDR3 runs 14 residues. CDR1 is MNHEY, CDR2 SVGAGI, per germline. This chain's CDR3 is CASSRQGTGNTIYF. The CDR3 nucleotides read TGTGCCAGCAGCAGACAGGGCACTGGAAACACCATATATTTT.

A few counts support this clone. The chain recombines TRBV7-9 with TRBJ1-2; 8 bases fit TRBD1. V was clipped by 5 bases and J by 5 bases; unmatched bases: 10. Germline V gene lookup returns CDR1 SEHNR and CDR2 FQNEAQ (reference sequence). This CDR3 comprises 15 residues. Here the CDR3 reads CASSPARGLGYGYTF. In nucleotides, the CDR3 is TGTGCCAGCAGCCCAGCCAGGGGGCTTGGATATGGCTACACCTTC.

The chain combines TRBV29-1 with TRBJ2-7; D may be TRBD2 (6 bases). The germline V gene has CDR1 SQVTM and CDR2 ANQGSEA. Trimming shortened V by 4 bases and J by 4 bases, and 14 bases separated the two germline ends. CDR3 length: 13 residues. CDR3 sequence (DNA): TGCAGCGTTGGGAGGGGTCTGGCGTACGAGCAGTACTTC. Amino acid sequence: CSVGRGLAYEQYF.

The J gene is TRBJ1-6, the V gene TRBV5-1, with 10 bases lining up with TRBD1. This CDR3 has 15 residues. V shed 2 bases, J shed 7 bases, and the junction held 3 bases outside the gene matches. Per germline, CDR1 SGHRS and CDR2 YFSETQ. CDR3 bases: TGCGCCAGCAGCTTCGGGACAGGGGCAAATTCACCCCTCCACTTT. It is translated as CASSFGTGANSPLHF.

The chain combines TRBV4-2 with TRBJ2-2; 8 nucleotides agree with TRBD1. Germline assignment: CDR1 LGHNA and CDR2 YNFKEQ. The CDR3 is 17 residues long. V lost 7 bases to trimming and J lost 6 bases; unmatched junction nucleotides: 16. The CDR3 is CASTKDRVFHKPGELFF. CDR3 nucleotide sequence: TGTGCCAGCACCAAGGACAGGGTGTTTCATAAGCCCGGGGAGCTGTTTTTT.

J is TRBJ1-4 and V is TRBV9; 9 nucleotides align to TRBD1. Germline CDR1 is SGDLS and CDR2 is YYNGEE. The CDR3 is made up of 16 amino acids. V shed 4 bases, J shed 5 bases, and the junction held 9 bases outside the gene matches. The CDR3 is CASSPTVDRGNEKLFF. CDR3 nucleotide sequence: TGTGCCAGCAGCCCGACCGTCGACAGGGGGAATGAAAAACTGTTTTTT.

The chain employs TRBV13 and TRBJ2-1; TRBD2 is a possible D gene (5 bases). CDR1 and CDR2 from the germline V gene are PRHDT and FYEKMQ (reference sequence). The CDR3 runs 15 residues. Trimming pared 0 bases from V and 7 bases from J, leaving 13 bases between. In DNA, the CDR3 is TGTGCCAGCAGCTTAGGATCAAGGACGGGGAATGAGCAGTTCTTC. Its translation is CASSLGSRTGNEQFF.